The 18 T cell receptor beta chains below all came from one sample that was sequenced in a study of tumour-infiltrating T cells in Burkitt lymphoma. Sequenced by immunoSEQ multiplex PCR; TCRdb stores in-frame clones only, minus some. The data contain about 1,500 clones, 11% of them seen just once; the ten biggest clones take up approximately 14%. Sequencing was performed on tumor tissue. These receptors originate from a human donor with Burkitt lymphoma.

This sequence joins TRBV27 and TRBJ1-5; D perhaps matches TRBD1 (6 bases). V lost 5 bases and J 3 bases, leaving 11 bases between the germline ends. This CDR3 comprises 14 residues. Germline V CDR1 and CDR2: MNHEY, SMNVEV (reference sequence). CDR3 bases: TGTGCCAGCAGTCCCTGGACAGACAATCAGCCCCAGCATTTT. Protein: CASSPWTDNQPQHF.

The CDR3 region is CASYGGGPYEQYF. Written as DNA, the CDR3 is TGTGCCTCCTACGGCGGGGGGCCCTACGAGCAGTACTTC. The chain links TRBV30 to TRBJ2-7, with 8 nucleotides matching TRBD2. The ends lost 7 bases at V and 2 bases at J; junction bases unmatched: 7. This CDR3 contains 13 residues. CDR1 and CDR2 from the germline V gene are GTSNPN and SVGIG (reference sequence).

This rearrangement joins TRBV30 to TRBJ2-7; the match to TRBD2 covers 11 bases. This CDR3 contains 14 residues. Per germline, CDR1 GTSNPN and CDR2 SVGIG (reference sequence). J gave up 7 bases and V 4 bases, and 9 bases lay outside the gene matches. The CDR3, as DNA: TGTGCCTGGATCTCCGGGACTAGCGGTTCAGAGCAGTACTTC. It yields the protein CAWISGTSGSEQYF.

In DNA form, the CDR3 reads TGTGCCTTCCCCTTGGCGGGACTAGGAGGCCATGAGCAGTTCTTC. Amino acid sequence: CAFPLAGLGGHEQFF. This rearrangement joins TRBV6-4 to TRBJ2-1; TRBD2 agrees at 8 bases. The CDR3 extends over 15 amino acids. Germline-derived CDR1 and CDR2 are MRHNA and SNTAGT. The J segment lost 8 bases and the V segment lost 11 bases, leaving 17 bases of the junction unmatched.

This clone has more than one count but fewer than ten. The chain employs TRBV5-1 and TRBJ2-1; the D is unclear. V was trimmed by 0 bases and J by 8 bases, leaving 6 bases between them. The CDR3 length is 12 residues. Germline loops: CDR1 SGHRS, CDR2 YFSETQ. CDR3: CASSLEDDEQFF. CDR3 in DNA: TGCGCCAGCAGCTTGGAAGACGATGAGCAGTTCTTC.

CDR3 DNA: TGTGCCTGCCCATCGACAGGGGCCTACAATGAGCAGTTCTTC. Translated, it gives CACPSTGAYNEQFF. The chain couples TRBV30 to TRBJ2-1; TRBD1 aligns across 8 bases. Trimming cost V 6 bases and J 2 bases; bases outside gene matches: 6. In germline, CDR1 is GTSNPN, CDR2 SVGIG (reference sequence). This CDR3 contains 14 residues.

This clone came up a few times. The chain has TRBV6-5 and TRBJ2-3; 7 bases line up with TRBD2. V was pared by 5 bases and J by 3 bases, with 8 bases of the junction left unmatched. Germline values: CDR1 MNHEY, CDR2 SVGAGI. The CDR3 loop spans 15 amino acids. CDR3 loop: CASSHSTGGTDTQYF. Here the CDR3 DNA reads TGTGCCAGCAGTCATTCGACCGGGGGGACAGATACGCAGTATTTT.

This rearrangement joins TRBV30 to TRBJ1-1, with 9 nucleotides matching TRBD1. With 3 bases clipped from V and 0 bases from J, the junction kept 14 bases outside the gene matches. From germline, CDR1 is GTSNPN and CDR2 SVGIG (reference sequence). The CDR3 sequence is 18 residues long. The CDR3 region is CAWRGNRDRVFMNTEAFF. The CDR3 coding sequence is TGTGCCTGGAGAGGAAACCGGGACAGGGTTTTCATGAACACTGAAGCTTTCTTT.

The V call is TRBV27, the J call TRBJ2-7; D is uncertain. This CDR3 region has 11 residues. Germline CDR1 and CDR2: MNHEY and SMNVEV (reference sequence). With 9 bases removed from V and 7 bases from J, the gap between germline ends came to 13 bases. CDR3 region: CARRRFQEQYF. The CDR3 bases are TGTGCCAGGCGACGGTTCCAGGAGCAGTACTTC.

The rearrangement uses TRBV19 and TRBJ1-1; D is possibly TRBD1 (6 bases). Germline assignment: CDR1 LNHDA and CDR2 SQIVND (reference sequence). Trimming shortened V by 10 bases and J by 0 bases, and 15 bases separated the two germline ends. The CDR3 contains 14 residues. The CDR3 loop reads CANTGFLLNTEAFF. CDR3 sequence (DNA): TGTGCCAATACAGGGTTTTTGTTGAACACTGAAGCTTTCTTT.

This clone is large within its sample. Other DNA sequences in the sample encode the same CDR3. The chain carries TRBV6-5 and TRBJ2-1, with 7 nucleotides matching TRBD2. This CDR3 spans 14 amino acids. Trimming removed 6 bases from V and 4 bases from J; junction bases left unmatched: 6. Germline assignment: CDR1 MNHEY and CDR2 SVGAGI. The CDR3 spells CASRRLAPYNEQFF. DNA of the CDR3: TGTGCCAGCAGGCGACTAGCCCCTTACAATGAGCAGTTCTTC.

Details on this clone: The identical CDR3 is also encoded by other nucleotide sequences in the sample. This chain connects TRBV4-1 to TRBJ2-7; D unclear. Deletions cut 4 bases from V and 1 base from J, with 5 bases between. This CDR3 comprises 12 residues. Germline loops: CDR1 MGHRA, CDR2 YSYEKL. The DNA of the CDR3 is TGCGCCAGCAGCCCCGGTTCCTACGAGCAGTACTTC. This encodes CASSPGSYEQYF.

V and J are TRBV7-9 and TRBJ2-1, with TRBD2 matching 12 bases. V shed 4 bases, J shed 4 bases, and the junction held 5 bases outside the gene matches. The CDR3 extends over 16 amino acids. The germline CDR1 and CDR2 sequences are SEHNR and FQNEAQ (reference sequence). Here the CDR3 reads CASSYPGLAGYNEQFF. The CDR3 DNA follows: TGTGCCAGCAGCTACCCCGGACTAGCGGGATACAATGAGCAGTTCTTC. The whole variable domain, filled in from reference TRBV7-9 and TRBJ2-1, reads DTGVSQNPRHKITKRGQNVTFRCDPISEHNRLYWYRQTLGQGPEFLTYFQNEAQLEKSRLLSDRFSAERPKGSFSTLEIQRTEQGDSAMYLCASSYPGLAGYNEQFFGPGTRLTVL.

This sequence joins TRBV5-1 and TRBJ1-1; possible D gene TRBD1, 5 bases. CDR3 size: 15 residues. The germline CDR1 and CDR2 sequences are SGHRS and YFSETQ. V was shortened by 1 base and J by 3 bases, with 13 bases between the two germline ends. CDR3 nucleotides: TGCGCCAGCAGCTTGTTTTCCGGGGACGACACTGAAGCTTTCTTT. This sequence encodes CASSLFSGDDTEAFF.

The table lists this clone with a few counts. The same CDR3 is also encoded by other DNA sequences in this sample. V gene TRBV19 combines with J gene TRBJ2-3; TRBD1 agrees at 8 bases. The CDR3 loop spans 15 amino acids. V shed 2 bases, J shed 2 bases, and the junction held 3 bases outside the gene matches. The germline V gene has CDR1 LNHDA and CDR2 SQIVND (reference sequence). CDR3 sequence reads: CASSIQTGATDTQYF. CDR3 sequence (DNA): TGTGCCAGTAGTATACAGACAGGGGCCACAGATACGCAGTATTTT.

The rearrangement uses TRBV5-4 and TRBJ2-4; D possibly corresponds to TRBD1 (6 bases). Deletions cut 4 bases from V and 7 bases from J, with 12 bases between. Germline values: CDR1 SGHNT, CDR2 YYREEE (reference sequence). The CDR3 length is 13 residues. CDR3 coding DNA: TGTGCCAGCAGCACTCGGGACAATAACATTCAGTACTTC. This codes for CASSTRDNNIQYF. The full variable domain, with the rest looked up from reference TRBV5-4 and TRBJ2-4, is ETGVTQSPTHLIKTRGQQVTLRCSSQSGHNTVSWYQQALGQGPQFIFQYYREEENGRGNFPPRFSGLQFPNYSSELNVNALELDDSALYLCASSTRDNNIQYFGAGTRLSVL.

This clone was detected a few times. The V and J genes are TRBV9 and TRBJ2-5; D remains ambiguous. CDR3 length: 13 residues. The germline CDR1 and CDR2 sequences are SGDLS and YYNGEE. The ends were cut back, 3 bases at V and 4 bases at J, with 10 bases in the middle. The CDR3 reads CASSATVSETQYF. The CDR3 coding sequence is TGTGCCAGCAGCGCAACAGTTTCAGAGACCCAGTACTTC.

The genes are TRBV11-2 and TRBJ1-2, with D tentatively TRBD1 (5 bases). V lost 1 base to trimming and J lost 3 bases, with 18 bases between them. The germline V gene encodes CDR1 SGHAT and CDR2 FQNNGV. This CDR3 contains 17 residues. The CDR3 DNA reads as TGTGCCAGCAGCTTAGTCTTCTTGGGACCATGGGACTATGGCTACACCTTC. It codes for CASSLVFLGPWDYGYTF.